The clone carrying this T cell receptor beta chain showed up just a few times. The antigen remains unidentified. The data originate from a study of shared clonotypes between healthy human individuals. Only Caucasian adults living in Nashville, Tennessee made up the donor group. TCRdb keeps only in-frame clones here, not all; method: immunoSEQ multiplex PCR. Of about 1.1 million clones listed, 70% to 80% are singletons. This CDR3 comprises 14 residues. The junction had 8 bases not matched to a gene; V was cut back by 6 bases and J by 4 bases. Germline CDR1 GTSNPN, CDR2 SVGIG (reference sequence). The study's findings and limits: Clonotypes shared by all four donors outscored non-shared clonotypes in generation probability. Although depth was large, rarefaction showed that sequencing of the sorted subsets was incomplete. Naive subsets tended to show greater estimated richness than memory subsets.

The source of this sequence is a man aged 18 to 30 in good health. Some clones in this sample may be carry-over from other donors' samples. The genes are TRBV30 and TRBJ1-2; TRBD1 matches 10 bases. The sequenced sample consisted of memory CD4+ T cells from PBMCs. Sample subset: CD45RA-negative fraction. Here the CDR3 DNA reads TGTGCCTGTGAACGGGACAGGGGCACCTATGGCTACACCTTC. It codes for CACERDRGTYGYTF.